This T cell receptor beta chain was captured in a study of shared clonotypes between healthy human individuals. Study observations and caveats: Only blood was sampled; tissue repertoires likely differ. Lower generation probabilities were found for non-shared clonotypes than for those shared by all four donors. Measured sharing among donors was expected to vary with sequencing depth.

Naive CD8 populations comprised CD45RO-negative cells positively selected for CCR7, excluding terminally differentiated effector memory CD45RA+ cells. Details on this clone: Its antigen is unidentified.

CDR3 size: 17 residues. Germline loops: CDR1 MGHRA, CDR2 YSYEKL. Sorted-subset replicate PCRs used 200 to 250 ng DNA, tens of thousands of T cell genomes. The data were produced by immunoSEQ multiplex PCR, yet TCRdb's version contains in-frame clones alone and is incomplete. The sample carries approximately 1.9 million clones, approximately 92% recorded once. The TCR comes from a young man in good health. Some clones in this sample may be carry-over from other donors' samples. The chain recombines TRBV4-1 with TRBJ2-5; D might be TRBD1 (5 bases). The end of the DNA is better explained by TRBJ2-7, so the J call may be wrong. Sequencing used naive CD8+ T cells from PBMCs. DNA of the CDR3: TGCGCCAGCAGCCAAGATAACCCAGGGATCGCCCCCTACGAGCAGTACTTC. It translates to CASSQDNPGIAPYEQYF.